The present T cell receptor beta chain was sequenced within a study of T cells in Graves' hyperthyroidism and ophthalmopathy. Study-wide points: Ophthalmopathy was predicted by the model a median of 6.5 months ahead of onset.

The cohort's ophthalmopathy patients, a group with duration under 3 months, had a Clinical Activity Score of at least 3 and a NOSPECS grade of at least 4. Orbital computed tomography, thyroid ultrasound, serum thyroxine and TRAb, and clinical symptoms together informed the diagnoses. It was RNA transcripts that yielded the amplified TCR beta CDR3 regions. The TCR CDR3 was amplified in a first-round RT-PCR using the HTBI primer set. From the multiplex PCR reads, TCRdb called clonotypes with MiXCR, one entry per CDR3 protein. The sample lists 250,000 to 400,000 distinct CDR3 sequences; roughly 15% were seen once. V was trimmed by 0 bases and J by 1 base, leaving 9 bases between them. CDR1 is SGHVS, CDR2 FQNEAQ, per germline. There are 15 residues in the CDR3. In regard to this clonotype: No antigen is known for it.

The chain links TRBV7-8 to TRBJ1-1, with no clear D. This TCR came from a middle-aged woman with Graves' ophthalmopathy. The sample was blood. This CDR3 is CASSLARGGNTEAFF. Here the CDR3 DNA reads TGTGCCAGCAGCTTAGCTCGTGGAGGGAACACTGAAGCTTTCTTT.